A single sample is the source of the 9 T cell receptor beta chains below, sequenced in a study of cytotoxic CD8 clonotypes in ibrutinib-treated CLL. Measured with immunoSEQ multiplex PCR; TCRdb has only the in-frame clones, and not every one. The sample has 150,000 to 200,000 clones, around 70% seen once. Here the sequenced sample was PBMCs, taken after 24 months of ibrutinib treatment. The receptors were sampled from a human donor with chronic lymphocytic leukemia.

The rearrangement links TRBV6-1 to TRBJ2-7; 9 bases agree with TRBD2. Looked up from germline, CDR1 is MNHNS and CDR2 is SASEGT. V was pared by 8 bases and J by 0 bases, with 8 bases of the junction left unmatched. The length of the CDR3 is 15 residues. CDR3 region: CASGNSLAGSYEQYF. Written as DNA, the CDR3 is TGTGCCAGCGGAAACTCACTAGCGGGCTCCTACGAGCAGTACTTC.

V and J are TRBV18 and TRBJ2-7, with 10 bases matching TRBD2. J lost 1 base, V lost 3 bases, and 3 bases had no gene match. CDR3 length equals 15 residues. Germline-derived CDR1 and CDR2 are KGHSH and LQKENI. This CDR3 reads CASSPSSGSSYEQYF. DNA for the CDR3: TGTGCCAGCTCACCCTCTAGCGGGAGTTCCTACGAGCAGTACTTC.

V gene TRBV5-6 combines with J gene TRBJ2-7; possibly TRBD2 for D (6 bases). The CDR3 contains 14 residues. Trimming removed 5 bases from V and 0 bases from J, with 12 bases in between. Per germline, CDR1 SGHDT and CDR2 YYEEEE. The CDR3 DNA follows: TGTGCCAGCAGTCCTGGGACTGGCTCCTACGAGCAGTACTTC. This translates into CASSPGTGSYEQYF.

The V and J genes are TRBV5-1 and TRBJ2-7, with 7 bases matching TRBD2. Germline V lookup: CDR1 SGHRS, CDR2 YFSETQ. Trimming at V came to 0 bases and at J to 6 bases, leaving 3 bases not matched to a gene. There are 13 residues in the CDR3. The DNA of the CDR3 is TGCGCCAGCAGCTTGGCTAGCGGCGGCGAGCAGTACTTC. As protein: CASSLASGGEQYF.

The CDR3 spells CAWSVQGAVGYTF. Here the CDR3 DNA reads TGTGCCTGGAGTGTACAGGGGGCTGTTGGCTACACCTTC. The chain employs TRBV30 and TRBJ1-2, with 9 bases fitting TRBD1. This CDR3 has 13 residues. Germline lookup yields CDR1 GTSNPN and CDR2 SVGIG (reference sequence). J lost 7 bases, V lost 0 bases, and 3 bases had no gene match.

The J gene is TRBJ1-2, the V gene TRBV18; 12 bases fit TRBD1. Germline trimming cut 2 bases from V and 8 bases from J; bases unmatched to any gene: 3. From germline, CDR1 is KGHSH and CDR2 LQKENI. The CDR3 spans 14 residues. The CDR3 protein is CASSPGTGGLGYTF. The CDR3 coding sequence is TGTGCCAGCTCACCAGGGACAGGGGGCCTCGGCTACACCTTC.

This chain's CDR3 is CASRFRGGAMNTEAFF. Written as DNA, the CDR3 is TGTGCCAGCAGATTTAGGGGTGGGGCGATGAACACTGAAGCTTTCTTT. The chain uses TRBV7-2 and TRBJ1-1, with D maybe TRBD1 (5 bases). The V gene's germline CDR1 is SGHTA and CDR2 FQGNSA. The CDR3 has 16 residues. The V end lost 6 bases, the J end lost 0 bases, and 17 bases lay between the germline ends.

A few counts support this clone. The chain links TRBV27 to TRBJ2-7, with 9 bases fitting TRBD1. Germline assignment: CDR1 MNHEY and CDR2 SMNVEV (reference sequence). CDR3 length: 15 residues. V lost 0 bases, J lost 3 bases, and 3 bases stayed unmatched. CDR3 sequence reads: CASSLSTTGGYEQYF. The CDR3, as DNA: TGTGCCAGCAGTTTATCTACGACAGGGGGCTACGAGCAGTACTTC.

This chain connects TRBV5-8 to TRBJ2-3; no firm D call. V was cut by 4 bases and J by 0 bases, with 12 bases left in between. Germline loops: CDR1 SGHTS, CDR2 YDEGEE. This CDR3 has 15 amino acids. In DNA form, the CDR3 reads TGTGCCAGCAGCCCGCCCTTAGGTAGCACAGATACGCAGTATTTT. It codes for CASSPPLGSTDTQYF.